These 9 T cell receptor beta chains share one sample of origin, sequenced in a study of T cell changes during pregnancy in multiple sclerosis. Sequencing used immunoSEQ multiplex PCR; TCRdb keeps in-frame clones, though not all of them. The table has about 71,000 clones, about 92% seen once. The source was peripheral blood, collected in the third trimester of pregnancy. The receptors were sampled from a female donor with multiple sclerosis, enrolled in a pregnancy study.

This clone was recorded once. This CDR3 reads CASWVGNGYTF. The CDR3 nucleotides are TGTGCCAGTTGGGTGGGCAATGGCTACACCTTC. The gene calls are TRBV19 and TRBJ1-2; D ambiguous. The germline CDR1 and CDR2 sequences are LNHDA and SQIVND (reference sequence). V was clipped by 8 bases and J by 6 bases, with 10 bases between them. CDR3 length: 11 residues.

The CDR3 DNA sequence: TGTGCCAGCAGCTTAGTCGAGCGGAGCCGGACGGCTTTCTTT. It codes for CASSLVERSRTAFF. This chain uses TRBV7-9 with TRBJ1-1; no definite D call. The CDR3 consists of 14 residues. CDR1 and CDR2 (germline): SEHNR, FQNEAQ (reference sequence). V dropped 1 base and J dropped 11 bases, with 17 bases sitting between them.

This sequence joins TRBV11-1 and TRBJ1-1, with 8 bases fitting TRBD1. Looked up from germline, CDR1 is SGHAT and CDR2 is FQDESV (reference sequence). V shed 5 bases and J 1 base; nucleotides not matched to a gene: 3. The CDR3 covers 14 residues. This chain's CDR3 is CASSLQGGNTEAFF. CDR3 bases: TGTGCCAGCAGCCTACAGGGGGGGAACACTGAAGCTTTCTTT.

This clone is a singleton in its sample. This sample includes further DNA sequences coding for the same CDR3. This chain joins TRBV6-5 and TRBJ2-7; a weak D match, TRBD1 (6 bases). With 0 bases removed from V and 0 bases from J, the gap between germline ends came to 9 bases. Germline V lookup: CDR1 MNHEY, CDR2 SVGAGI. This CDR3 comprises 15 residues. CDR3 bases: TGTGCCAGCAGTTACTCAGGGGGAGACTCCTACGAGCAGTACTTC. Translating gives CASSYSGGDSYEQYF.

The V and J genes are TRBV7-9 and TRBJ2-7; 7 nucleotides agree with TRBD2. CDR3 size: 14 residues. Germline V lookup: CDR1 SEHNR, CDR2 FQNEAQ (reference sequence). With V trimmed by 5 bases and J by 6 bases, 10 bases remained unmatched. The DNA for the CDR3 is TGTGCCAGCAGCCTGGTTCGGGGGGTGATCGAGCAGTACTTC. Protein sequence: CASSLVRGVIEQYF.

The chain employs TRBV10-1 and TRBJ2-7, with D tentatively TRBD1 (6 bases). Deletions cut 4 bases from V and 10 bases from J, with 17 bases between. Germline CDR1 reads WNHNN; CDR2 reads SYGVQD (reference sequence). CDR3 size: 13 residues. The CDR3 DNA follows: TGCGCCAGCAGTGTCCTCCTGGGGGCGGAACAGTACTTC. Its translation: CASSVLLGAEQYF.

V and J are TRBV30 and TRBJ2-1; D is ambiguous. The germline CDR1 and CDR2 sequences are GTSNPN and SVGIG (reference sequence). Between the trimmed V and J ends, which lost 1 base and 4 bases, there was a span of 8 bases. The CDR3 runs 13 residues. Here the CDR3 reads CAWSAHAYNEQFF. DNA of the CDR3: TGTGCCTGGAGTGCCCACGCGTACAATGAGCAGTTCTTC.

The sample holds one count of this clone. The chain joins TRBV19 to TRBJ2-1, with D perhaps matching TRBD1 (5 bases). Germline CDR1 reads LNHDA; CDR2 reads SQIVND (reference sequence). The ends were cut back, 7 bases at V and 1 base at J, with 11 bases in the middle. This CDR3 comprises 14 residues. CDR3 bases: TGTGCCAGTATGGCAGGGCAATCCTACAATGAGCAGTTCTTC. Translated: CASMAGQSYNEQFF.

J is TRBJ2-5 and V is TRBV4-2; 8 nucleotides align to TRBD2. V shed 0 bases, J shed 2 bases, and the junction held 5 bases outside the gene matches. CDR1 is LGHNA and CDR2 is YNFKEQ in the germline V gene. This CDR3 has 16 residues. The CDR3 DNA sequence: TGTGCCAGCAGCCAAGAGGAGACGGGAGGGCAAGAGACCCAGTACTTC. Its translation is CASSQEETGGQETQYF.